This TCR beta chain was captured in a study of blood T cells in healthy people across ages. Regarding the study as a whole: Calculation of diversity from one million T cells yielded estimates considered to be underestimates.

This CDR3 has 13 residues. The V and J ends lost 4 bases and 7 bases respectively, with 13 bases between them. Germline V gene data show CDR1 as MNHEY and CDR2 as SMNVEV (reference sequence). A J-beta primer mix and a sample-barcoded 5' primer were used in a second PCR of about 6 to 12 cycles. TCRdb re-called the 5' RACE reads through MiXCR, storing one row per CDR3 protein. In the table there are over 1.5 million distinct CDR3 sequences, less than 50% of which are singletons. As regards this clonotype: Antigen specificity is unknown.

The J gene is TRBJ1-2, the V gene TRBV27, with no clear D. Sequenced sample: blood. The origin of this receptor is a woman aged 40-49 years in good health. CDR3: CASSSSGVSGYTF. The DNA for the CDR3 is TGTGCCAGCAGTTCATCAGGAGTGAGTGGCTACACCTTC.